Presented here are 4 T cell receptor beta chains from one specimen sequenced in a study of cytomegalovirus exposure and HLA in healthy donors. PCR primers comprised 60 Vbeta and 13 Jbeta primers. Assay: immunoSEQ multiplex PCR; the TCRdb copy retains only in-frame clones and omits some. Among under 200,000 clones listed, 82% were seen once. The sample taken for sequencing was PBMCs. The source is a girl aged 10 to 17 in good health and CMV-seropositive.

This clone has only one observation. The gene calls are TRBV28 and TRBJ1-2; 8 nucleotides match TRBD1. V lost 4 bases and J lost 4; bases outside the gene matches: 8. Germline V CDR1 and CDR2: MDHEN, SYDVKM. The CDR3 sequence is 15 residues long. The CDR3 sequence is CASSSGQATPYGYTF. DNA of the CDR3: TGTGCCAGCAGTTCGGGACAGGCGACTCCCTATGGCTACACCTTC.

The chain couples TRBV2 to TRBJ1-3; no firm D call. The CDR3 runs 13 residues. Germline V CDR1 and CDR2: SNHLY, FYNNEI. Trimming pared 10 bases from V and 2 bases from J, leaving 12 bases between. The CDR3 sequence: CATHYSPGNTIYF. The CDR3 bases are TGTGCCACCCACTACTCTCCTGGAAACACCATATATTTT. The complete variable domain, with remaining parts taken from reference TRBV2 and TRBJ1-3, reads EPEVTQTPSHQVTQMGQEVILRCVPISNHLYFYWYRQILGQKVEFLVSFYNNEISEKSEIFDDQFSVERPDGSNFTLKIRSTKLEDSAMYFCATHYSPGNTIYFGEGSWLTVV.

V gene TRBV6-5 combines with J gene TRBJ1-2; D is undetermined. CDR1 is MNHEY, CDR2 SVGAGI, per germline. Trimming cost V 2 bases and J 7 bases, with 14 bases left between them. CDR3 length equals 14 residues. The CDR3 loop is CASSYPGRVGGYTF. The DNA of the CDR3 is TGTGCCAGCAGTTACCCTGGGAGGGTGGGTGGCTACACCTTC.

This clone has more than one count but fewer than ten. The chain has TRBV11-2 and TRBJ1-3, with 7 bases fitting TRBD1. From germline, CDR1 is SGHAT and CDR2 FQNNGV. The CDR3 totals 14 residues. The V and J ends lost 1 base and 4 bases, in that order; junction bases with no gene match: 1. CDR3 DNA sequence: TGTGCCAGCAGCTTAGGGGGACAGGGAAACACCATATATTTT. Its protein is CASSLGGQGNTIYF.